These T cell receptor beta chains were read from a single sample in a study of T cells expressing NK-cell markers. TCRdb reprocessed the 5' RACE reads and reports one entry per CDR3 protein, with no DNA. Here the sample table reports roughly 160,000 distinct CDR3 sequences. Sequencing was done on a sample of blood T cells: a sorted CD56 or NKG2C T cell subset, CD4+ or CD8+ T cells, or bulk PBMC T cells (not recorded which). The receptors were gathered from a woman aged 18-70 years in good health. Both conserved end residues are part of each CDR3. Each record gives: J gene, CDR3 length, V gene, CDR3 protein.

J: TRBJ1-1
length: 14
V: TRBV7-8
CDR3: CASSLGGMNTEAFF

J: TRBJ2-3
length: 16
V: TRBV6-1
CDR3: CASSPGGVRLTDTQYF

J: TRBJ1-2
length: 12
V: TRBV20-1
CDR3: CSARALGFGYTF

J: TRBJ1-5
length: 16
V: TRBV15
CDR3: CATSRDTGPVGQPQHF

J: TRBJ2-1
length: 15
V: TRBV4-2
CDR3: CASSLGREGHNEQFF

J: TRBJ1-1
length: 14
V: TRBV3-1
CDR3: CASSRVQGRTEAFF

J: TRBJ1-1
length: 12
V: TRBV2
CDR3: CASTGVVPEAFF

J: TRBJ1-5
length: 13
V: TRBV6-6
CDR3: CASSSLTNQPQHF

J: TRBJ2-1
length: 16
V: TRBV5-1
CDR3: CASSSVAGHPGNEQFF

J: TRBJ2-3
length: 17
V: TRBV5-1
CDR3: CASSQNPLAGGPGTQYF

J: TRBJ2-4
length: 18
V: TRBV24-1
CDR3: CATSDLLWTPLAKNIQYF

J: TRBJ1-4
length: 12
V: TRBV20-1
CDR3: CSAGLGPEKLFF

J: TRBJ2-1
length: 17
V: TRBV7-9
CDR3: CASSSGVLAGSYNEQFF

J: TRBJ1-2
length: 13
V: TRBV9
CDR3: CASSLAGNYGYTF

J: TRBJ2-7
length: 13
V: TRBV7-2
CDR3: CASSYRLAVEQYF

J: TRBJ2-5
length: 14
V: TRBV10-3
CDR3: CAISEHAGEETQYF

J: TRBJ1-2
length: 14
V: TRBV27
CDR3: CASSFLGRGGGYTF

J: TRBJ2-1
length: 13
V: TRBV4-2
CDR3: CASSQDNGFEQFF

J: TRBJ1-1
length: 15
V: TRBV29-1
CDR3: CSVCDTGQGAREAFF

J: TRBJ2-1
length: 13
V: TRBV10-3
CDR3: CAISQVAGLEQFF

J: TRBJ2-3
length: 15
V: TRBV7-9
CDR3: CASSREGHLTDTQYF

J: TRBJ2-4
length: 15
V: TRBV12-3/TRBV12-4
CDR3: CASSLREGLKNIQYF

J: TRBJ1-1
length: 13
V: TRBV5-1
CDR3: CASSEVGASEAFF

J: TRBJ2-1
length: 12
V: TRBV3-1
CDR3: CASSHETNEQFF

J: TRBJ2-3
length: 14
V: TRBV5-1
CDR3: CASGGGEVTDTQYF

J: TRBJ1-1
length: 12
V: TRBV14
CDR3: CASSQGWTEAFF

J: TRBJ2-5
length: 15
V: TRBV12-3/TRBV12-4
CDR3: CASSLVDQGRETQYF

J: TRBJ2-7
length: 14
V: TRBV20-1
CDR3: CSARDDRTGYEQYF

J: TRBJ2-5
length: 13
V: TRBV20-1
CDR3: CSGETSGQETQYF

J: TRBJ1-4
length: 14
V: TRBV2
CDR3: CASRPSQGHEKLFF